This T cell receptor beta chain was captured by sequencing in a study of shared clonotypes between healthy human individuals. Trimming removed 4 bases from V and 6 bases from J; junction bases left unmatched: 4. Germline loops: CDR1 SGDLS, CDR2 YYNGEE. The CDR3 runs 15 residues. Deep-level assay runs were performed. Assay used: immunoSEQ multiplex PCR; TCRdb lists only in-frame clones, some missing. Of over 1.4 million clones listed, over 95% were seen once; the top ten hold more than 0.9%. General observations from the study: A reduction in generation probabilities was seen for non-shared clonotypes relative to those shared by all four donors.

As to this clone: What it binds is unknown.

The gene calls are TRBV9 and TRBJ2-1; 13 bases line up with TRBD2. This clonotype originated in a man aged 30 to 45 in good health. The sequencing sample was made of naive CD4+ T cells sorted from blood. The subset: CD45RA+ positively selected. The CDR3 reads CASSTTSGRTNEQFF. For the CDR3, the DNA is TGTGCCAGCAGCACGACTAGCGGGAGGACCAATGAGCAGTTCTTC. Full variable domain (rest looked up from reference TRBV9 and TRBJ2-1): DSGVTQTPKHLITATGQRVTLRCSPRSGDLSVYWYQQSLDQGLQFLIQYYNGEERAKGNILERFSAQQFPDLHSELNLSSLELGDSALYFCASSTTSGRTNEQFFGPGTRLTVL.